Shown below are 2 T cell receptor beta chains from a single sample sequenced in a study of post-analysis software for immune sequencing data. Broader study findings: The five TRBV segments detected at higher frequency in patients than in controls included TRBV5-6, TRBV5-1 and TRBV20-1.

These TCRs are of unknown antigen specificity. Every TCR beta cDNA library bore unique molecular identifiers. Using its own MiXCR run on the PCR reads, TCRdb lists one record per CDR3 protein. The sample gives approximately 690,000 distinct CDR3 sequences, 59% of which show up once; about 11% is in the top ten. The sample was blood. The origin of the receptors is a girl aged 2-9 years with multiple sclerosis.

This chain uses TRBV29-1 with TRBJ2-1; possibly TRBD2 for D (6 bases). The germline V and J ends were trimmed by 6 bases and 6 bases, with 15 bases remaining between them. Germline V gene lookup returns CDR1 SQVTM and CDR2 ANQGSEA. There are 13 residues in the CDR3. The DNA for the CDR3 is TGCAGCGTCGCAGATCTAGCGCTCAATGAGCAGTTCTTC. Encoded protein: CSVADLALNEQFF.

The chain couples TRBV5-1 to TRBJ2-3, with 7 bases identical to TRBD2. This CDR3 contains 15 residues. Germline-derived CDR1 and CDR2 are SGHRS and YFSETQ. The V gene end was trimmed by 5 bases and the J gene end by 3 bases; junction bases not matched to a gene: 9. The CDR3 coding sequence is TGCGCCAGCAGTCGGGGGGTTTCAGTAACAGATACGCAGTATTTT. It translates to CASSRGVSVTDTQYF.